This T cell receptor (beta chain) stems from a study of blood T cell repertoires in COVID-19. About the research overall: T cells, B-cell-depleted T cells, or PBMCs supplied cDNA or gDNA.

This CDR3 is built from 19 residues. From germline, CDR1 is SEHNR and CDR2 FQNEAQ (reference sequence). Trimming took 4 bases from V and 6 from J; bases not matched to a gene: 14. In the authors' methods: Amplification of reference gene primers was used by the study to estimate nucleated cell counts. Libraries were prepared by immunoSEQ multiplex PCR; TCRdb keeps only in-frame clonotypes and omits some of them. The V and J calls and clone size were taken over from that table, and D and trimming were inferred from the DNA. Among around 250,000 clones listed, roughly 84% were seen once. The chain combines TRBV7-9 with TRBJ2-3, with 15 bases matching TRBD2. The sequencing sample was made of peripheral blood. The source of this sequence is a woman aged 40-49 years who had recovered from COVID-19. The CDR3 sequence is CASSWGLAGGRTLTDTQYF. CDR3 nucleotides: TGTGCCAGCAGCTGGGGACTAGCGGGGGGCCGGACCCTCACCGATACGCAGTATTTT.